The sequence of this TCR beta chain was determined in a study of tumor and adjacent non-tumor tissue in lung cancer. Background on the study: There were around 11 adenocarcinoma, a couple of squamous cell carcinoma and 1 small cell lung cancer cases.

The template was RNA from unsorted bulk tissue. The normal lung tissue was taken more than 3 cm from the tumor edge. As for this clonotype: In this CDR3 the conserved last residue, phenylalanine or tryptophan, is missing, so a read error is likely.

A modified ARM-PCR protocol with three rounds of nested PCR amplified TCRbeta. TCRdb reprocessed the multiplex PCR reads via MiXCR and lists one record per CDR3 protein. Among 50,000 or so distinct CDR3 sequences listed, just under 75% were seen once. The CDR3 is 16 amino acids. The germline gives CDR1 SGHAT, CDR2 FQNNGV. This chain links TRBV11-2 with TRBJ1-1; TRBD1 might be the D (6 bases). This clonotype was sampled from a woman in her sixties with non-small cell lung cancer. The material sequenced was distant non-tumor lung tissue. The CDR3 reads CANSLGSGDRNTEAFY. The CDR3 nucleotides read TGTGCCAACAGCTTAGGCTCAGGGGATAGGAACACTGAAGCTTTCTAT.